Listed below are T cell receptor beta chains from one sample, sequenced in a study of blood T cell repertoires in COVID-19. Here immunoSEQ multiplex PCR was the method, and the copy in TCRdb shows in-frame clones only, minus some. The table has hundreds of thousands of clones, over 70% seen once; the top ten hold approximately 1.6%. What was sequenced was peripheral blood. Source of these receptors: a woman between 35 and 50 years old who had recovered from COVID-19. CDR3s include the opening cysteine and the closing phenylalanine or tryptophan. Fields, in order: clone size, V gene, J gene, D gene, CDR3 DNA, CDR3 protein. A D gene is named only where the DNA matches it firmly. Part of the rows lack a size; the others show once, few, many or a class for expanded clones.

clone_size: .
v_call: TRBV7-3
j_call: TRBJ2-7
d_call: .
cdr3_nt: TGTGCCAGCAGCCCCTTAGGGGGGGACCCGGTGCAGTACTTC
cdr3_aa: CASSPLGGDPVQYF

clone_size: .
v_call: TRBV7-3
j_call: TRBJ1-1
d_call: .
cdr3_nt: TGTGCCAGCAGTGATCGTGGCGGCACTGAAGCTTTCTTT
cdr3_aa: CASSDRGGTEAFF

clone_size: .
v_call: TRBV9
j_call: TRBJ1-1
d_call: TRBD1
cdr3_nt: TGTGCCAGCAGCGTAGCCCCGCAGGGGGTCACTGAAGCTTTCTTT
cdr3_aa: CASSVAPQGVTEAFF

clone_size: .
v_call: TRBV28
j_call: TRBJ1-2
d_call: .
cdr3_nt: TGTGCCAGCAGTTTATTGAGTCATGGCTACACCTTC
cdr3_aa: CASSLLSHGYTF

clone_size: .
v_call: TRBV11-3
j_call: TRBJ2-7
d_call: .
cdr3_nt: TGTGCCAGCAGCTCTCGCCAGGGCCTCGAGCAGTACTTC
cdr3_aa: CASSSRQGLEQYF

clone_size: once
v_call: TRBV6-1
j_call: TRBJ1-2
d_call: .
cdr3_nt: TGTGCCAGCAGTGACAGGGACTATGGCTACACCTTC
cdr3_aa: CASSDRDYGYTF

clone_size: .
v_call: TRBV6-2/TRBV6-3
j_call: TRBJ2-5
d_call: .
cdr3_nt: TGTGCCAGCAGTTCGGTAGCGAGGAAGACCCAGTACTTC
cdr3_aa: CASSSVARKTQYF

clone_size: .
v_call: TRBV6-5
j_call: TRBJ2-7
d_call: .
cdr3_nt: TGTGCCAGCAGTTACTCTATCTACTACGAGCAGTACTTC
cdr3_aa: CASSYSIYYEQYF

clone_size: .
v_call: TRBV5-4
j_call: TRBJ2-7
d_call: .
cdr3_nt: TGTGCCAGCAGCTTGGGAGGGGCGGGGAGCACCTACGAGCAGTACTTC
cdr3_aa: CASSLGGAGSTYEQYF

clone_size: .
v_call: TRBV6-6
j_call: TRBJ1-3
d_call: .
cdr3_nt: TGTGCCAGCAGTCGATCACGGGTTACTGGAAACACCATATATTTT
cdr3_aa: CASSRSRVTGNTIYF

clone_size: .
v_call: TRBV5-6
j_call: TRBJ2-7
d_call: TRBD1
cdr3_nt: TGTGCCAGCAGCACAGGGGCGCGGGCCTACGAGCAGTACTTC
cdr3_aa: CASSTGARAYEQYF

clone_size: .
v_call: TRBV3-1/TRBV3-2
j_call: TRBJ2-7
d_call: TRBD1
cdr3_nt: TGTGCCAGCAGCTCTCCCGGGACAGCCGTCCCCGAGCAGTACTTC
cdr3_aa: CASSSPGTAVPEQYF

clone_size: once
v_call: TRBV21-1
j_call: TRBJ1-5
d_call: .
cdr3_nt: TGTGCCAGCAGCAAAGGGCCTTCGCCGGGACACCGCAATCAGCCCCAGCATTTT
cdr3_aa: CASSKGPSPGHRNQPQHF

clone_size: .
v_call: TRBV6-6
j_call: TRBJ2-7
d_call: TRBD1
cdr3_nt: TGTGCCAGCAGTTCCCGGACAGGGGAATACGAGCAGTACTTC
cdr3_aa: CASSSRTGEYEQYF

clone_size: .
v_call: TRBV5-1
j_call: TRBJ1-2
d_call: .
cdr3_nt: TGCGCCAGCAGGCGGGACGGACGCTATGGCTACACCTTC
cdr3_aa: CASRRDGRYGYTF

clone_size: few
v_call: TRBV7-2
j_call: TRBJ1-1
d_call: .
cdr3_nt: TGTGCCAGCAGCTCGATCAGGAACACTGAAGCTTTCTTT
cdr3_aa: CASSSIRNTEAFF

clone_size: .
v_call: TRBV15
j_call: TRBJ2-5
d_call: .
cdr3_nt: TGTGCCACCAGCAGACCAGGGGATCAAGAGACCCAGTACTTC
cdr3_aa: CATSRPGDQETQYF

clone_size: .
v_call: TRBV6-2/TRBV6-3
j_call: TRBJ2-5
d_call: TRBD1
cdr3_nt: TGTGCCAGCAGCTCCTATGACAGGGGGGTGGAGACCCAGTACTTC
cdr3_aa: CASSSYDRGVETQYF

clone_size: .
v_call: TRBV5-6
j_call: TRBJ2-2
d_call: TRBD1
cdr3_nt: TGTGCCAGCAGCTTGGGCAGGGGGCGTTCCGGGGAGCTGTTTTTT
cdr3_aa: CASSLGRGRSGELFF

clone_size: .
v_call: TRBV5-1
j_call: TRBJ2-5
d_call: TRBD1
cdr3_nt: TGCGCCAGCAGATTAATACAGGGGCGGGAGACCCAGTACTTC
cdr3_aa: CASRLIQGRETQYF